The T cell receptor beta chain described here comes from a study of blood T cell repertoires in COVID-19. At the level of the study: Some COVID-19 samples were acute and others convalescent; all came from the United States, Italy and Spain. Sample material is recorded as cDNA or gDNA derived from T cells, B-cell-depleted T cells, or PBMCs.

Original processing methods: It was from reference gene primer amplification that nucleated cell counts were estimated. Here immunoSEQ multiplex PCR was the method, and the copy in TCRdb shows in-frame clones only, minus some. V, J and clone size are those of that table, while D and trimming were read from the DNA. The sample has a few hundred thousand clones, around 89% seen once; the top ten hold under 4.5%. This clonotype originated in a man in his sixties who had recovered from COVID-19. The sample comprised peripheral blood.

The CDR3 DNA follows: TGTGCCAGCAGCTTAGGCCTGGGGGGTAATTCACCCCTCCACTTT. Amino acids: CASSLGLGGNSPLHF. The V gene is TRBV7-2, the J gene TRBJ1-6; perhaps TRBD1 as D (5 bases). The CDR3 totals 15 residues. From germline, CDR1 is SGHTA and CDR2 FQGNSA. Trimming shortened V by 1 base and J by 6 bases, and 10 bases separated the two germline ends.